This entry lists 32 T cell receptor beta chains sequenced from one sample in a study of regulatory T cells in long-lasting Graves disease. Construction of the TCR beta libraries employed iRepertoire HTBI primers in conjunction with Arm-PCR of CDR3 regions. TCRdb fed the multiplex PCR reads into MiXCR, producing one record per CDR3 protein. Among fewer than 350,000 distinct CDR3 sequences listed, 18% were seen once. Time point noted: newly diagnosed GD, antithyroid drugs for less than 3 months. Scientists built the TCR library using RNA that was extracted from PBMCs. The starting material was peripheral blood mononuclear cells (PBMCs), obtained at new diagnosis, from a patient treated with antithyroid drugs. These TCRs come from a female donor with Graves disease.

This clonotype showed up many times. The chain recombines TRBV27 with TRBJ2-7; 9 bases fit TRBD1. The V gene's germline CDR1 is MNHEY and CDR2 SMNVEV (reference sequence). With 6 bases clipped from V and 6 bases from J, the junction kept 9 bases outside the gene matches. The CDR3 covers 14 residues. CDR3 sequence: CASSLRDRDSEQYF. In DNA form, the CDR3 reads TGTGCCAGCAGCCTCCGGGACAGGGATTCCGAGCAGTACTTC.

This clonotype has ten or more counts. V gene TRBV12-3 or TRBV12-4 combines with J gene TRBJ2-5, with 9 bases fitting TRBD1. TRBJ2-1 matches the DNA end more closely, so the J call is doubtful. The CDR3 consists of 15 residues. CDR3 amino acids: CASSQPGQGYNEQFF. The CDR3, as DNA: TGTGCCAGCAGCCAACCGGGACAGGGATACAATGAGCAGTTCTTC.

This clonotype occurred a few times. One end of the junction varies from germline; a read error may be responsible. The rearrangement uses TRBV6-2 or TRBV6-3 and TRBJ2-3; 11 bases agree with TRBD2. The CDR3 has 16 residues. Germline V gene lookup returns CDR1 MNHEY and CDR2 SVGEGT. The CDR3 DNA follows: TGTGCCGGCAGTCACGGGACTAGCGGAAGCACAGATACGCAGTATTTT. It is translated as CAGSHGTSGSTDTQYF.

This chain connects TRBV13 to TRBJ2-3; D unclear. This CDR3 has 13 residues. The V end was cut by 1 base, the J end by 11 bases, with 13 bases between. Germline values: CDR1 PRHDT, CDR2 FYEKMQ (reference sequence). The CDR3 reads CASSLEGPSQQYF. CDR3 nucleotide sequence: TGTGCCAGCAGCTTAGAGGGCCCAAGCCAGCAGTATTTT.

This clonotype was seen repeatedly, ten times or more. The chain combines TRBV27 with TRBJ2-1; 7 bases are a match to TRBD2. Germline V gene lookup returns CDR1 MNHEY and CDR2 SMNVEV (reference sequence). The V gene end was trimmed by 1 base and the J gene end by 5 bases; junction bases not matched to a gene: 8. The CDR3 is 16 residues long. For the CDR3, the DNA is TGTGCCAGCAGTTTATACGGCGGGAGTAGCGACAATGAGCAGTTCTTC. Amino acids: CASSLYGGSSDNEQFF.

For this clonotype: A much bigger clone sits one base away, suggesting this may be a read error. This sequence joins TRBV15 and TRBJ2-5, with a possible D match to TRBD1 (6 bases). CDR1 is LNHNV, CDR2 YYDKDF, per germline (reference sequence). The CDR3 is made up of 17 amino acids. V was pared by 5 bases and J by 0 bases, with 19 bases between. DNA of the CDR3: TGTGCCACCAGCGGTCAAGACAGGCCAGGGCACCAAGAGACCCAGTACTTC. As protein: CATSGQDRPGHQETQYF.

This clonotype was counted at least ten times. V usage is TRBV6-1 and J usage is TRBJ1-2; weak D call: TRBD1 (5 bases). The CDR3 spans 14 residues. In germline, CDR1 is MNHNS, CDR2 SASEGT. Trimming removed 9 bases at V and 1 base at J, with 15 bases between. CDR3 loop: CASTGTVNNYGYTF. The CDR3, as DNA: TGTGCCAGTACCGGGACGGTCAATAACTATGGCTACACCTTC.

This clonotype was seen at least ten times. This rearrangement joins TRBV3-1 to TRBJ2-7; D remains unclear. Germline loops: CDR1 LGHDT, CDR2 YNNKEL (reference sequence). Between the trimmed V and J ends, which lost 1 base and 0 bases, there was a span of 10 bases. The CDR3 contains 15 residues. The CDR3 loop is CASSQGVTASYEQYF. CDR3 nucleotides: TGTGCCAGCAGCCAAGGCGTAACGGCCTCCTACGAGCAGTACTTC.

This clonotype occurred many times. The V and J genes are TRBV30 and TRBJ2-7; TRBD2 aligns across 8 bases. This CDR3 comprises 13 residues. Per the germline V gene, CDR1 is GTSNPN and CDR2 is SVGIG (reference sequence). The ends lost 0 bases at V and 7 bases at J; junction bases unmatched: 5. The CDR3 here is CAWSVAGVLEQYF. The CDR3 coding sequence is TGTGCCTGGAGTGTAGCGGGAGTACTAGAGCAGTACTTC.

In this sample, this clonotype turned up a few times. The chain combines TRBV28 with TRBJ2-7; D is possibly TRBD2 (6 bases). The V and J ends lost 7 bases and 12 bases respectively, with 19 bases between them. In germline, CDR1 is MDHEN, CDR2 SYDVKM. CDR3 size: 12 residues. CDR3 DNA sequence: TGTGCCAGCACCAAGCACCCCGGGAGAGGGTACTTC. Amino acids: CASTKHPGRGYF.

The J gene is TRBJ2-3, the V gene TRBV6-1; 11 bases line up with TRBD2. This CDR3 is built from 18 residues. J gave up 0 bases and V 5 bases, and 10 bases lay outside the gene matches. The germline V gene has CDR1 MNHNS and CDR2 SASEGT. The DNA of the CDR3 is TGTGCCAGCAGTCCCCCCCTCGGGACTAGCGGTAGCACAGATACGCAGTATTTT. This encodes CASSPPLGTSGSTDTQYF.

This clonotype has at least ten counts. This chain connects TRBV7-2 to TRBJ1-3, with no clear D. The CDR3 has 14 residues. Per the germline V gene, CDR1 is SGHTA and CDR2 is FQGNSA. The ends were cut back, 5 bases at V and 2 bases at J, with 10 bases in the middle. The CDR3 spells CASSRDRTGNTIYF. In DNA form, the CDR3 reads TGTGCCAGCAGCCGGGATAGAACTGGAAACACCATATATTTT. The whole variable domain, filled in from reference TRBV7-2 and TRBJ1-3, reads GAGVSQSPSNKVTEKGKDVELRCDPISGHTALYWYRQSLGQGLEFLIYFQGNSAPDKSGLPSDRFSAERTGGSVSTLTIQRTQQEDSAVYLCASSRDRTGNTIYFGEGSWLTVV.

This clonotype was found a few times. The rearrangement links TRBV6-2 or TRBV6-3 to TRBJ2-3; 9 positions agree with TRBD2. V dropped 3 bases and J dropped 2; count of bases not matched to a gene: 9. The CDR3 loop spans 17 amino acids. Germline V gene data show CDR1 as MNHEY and CDR2 as SVGEGT. In DNA, the CDR3 is TGTGCCAGCAGTTATCGGAGACTAGCGGACTACACAGATACGCAGTATTTT. Protein product: CASSYRRLADYTDTQYF.

This clonotype was seen repeatedly, ten times or more. This sequence joins TRBV2 and TRBJ2-7; weak D call: TRBD2 (6 bases). Looked up from germline, CDR1 is SNHLY and CDR2 is FYNNEI. Trimming pared 7 bases from V and 7 bases from J, leaving 20 bases between. The CDR3 totals 14 residues. The CDR3 DNA follows: TGTGCCAGCATGAGGGGAGAGATCGCGGGGGAGCAGTACTTC. It translates to CASMRGEIAGEQYF.

This clonotype was counted at least ten times. The rearrangement joins TRBV20-1 to TRBJ2-7; 12 bases align to TRBD2. The germline gives CDR1 DFQATT, CDR2 SNEGSKA (reference sequence). J gave up 7 bases and V 7 bases, and 14 bases lay outside the gene matches. The CDR3 is 15 amino acids. The CDR3 region has the DNA TGCAGTGTCAATCCTGTGACTAGCGGGAGAGGGGAGCAGTACTTC. This sequence encodes CSVNPVTSGRGEQYF.

The sample holds many counts of this clonotype. The chain carries TRBV19 and TRBJ2-7, with 10 bases identical to TRBD1. The CDR3 totals 14 residues. In germline, CDR1 is LNHDA, CDR2 SQIVND (reference sequence). J gave up 6 bases and V 6 bases, and 8 bases lay outside the gene matches. The CDR3 here is CASRVPGQGTEQYF. For the CDR3, the DNA is TGTGCCAGTAGGGTCCCGGGACAGGGGACCGAGCAGTACTTC.

Worth noting for this clonotype: A far larger clone lies a single base away; this is likely a read error. The rearrangement links TRBV6-2 or TRBV6-3 to TRBJ1-1, with TRBD1 as a possible D gene (6 bases). This CDR3 has 15 residues. Trimming pared 5 bases from V and 4 bases from J, leaving 17 bases between. Per the germline V gene, CDR1 is MNHEY and CDR2 is SVGEGT. The CDR3 bases are TGTGCCAGCAGTCCATACAGGGTCGACTGCACTGAAGCTTTCTTT. It specifies CASSPYRVDCTEAFF.

This clonotype was seen many times. The rearrangement joins TRBV28 to TRBJ1-5, with D perhaps TRBD1 (6 bases). V was shortened by 9 bases and J by 2 bases, with 17 bases between the two germline ends. Germline V gene sequence: CDR1 MDHEN, CDR2 SYDVKM. The CDR3 loop spans 15 amino acids. The CDR3 sequence: CASHWGGLGNQPQHF. The CDR3 DNA reads as TGTGCCAGTCATTGGGGGGGGCTTGGCAATCAGCCCCAGCATTTT.

This clonotype occurred many times. J is TRBJ2-1 and V is TRBV7-9; D possibly corresponds to TRBD2 (6 bases). Germline values: CDR1 SEHNR, CDR2 FQNEAQ (reference sequence). V was clipped by 3 bases and J by 0 bases, with 9 bases between them. The CDR3 runs to 15 residues. CDR3 DNA sequence: TGTGCCAGCAGCTTGTACGGGAGCTCCTACAATGAGCAGTTCTTC. Its protein is CASSLYGSSYNEQFF.

The sample holds many counts of this clonotype. The chain couples TRBV11-2 to TRBJ1-2; tentative D call: TRBD1 (6 bases). This CDR3 has 13 amino acids. The germline gives CDR1 SGHAT, CDR2 FQNNGV. The ends were cut back, 5 bases at V and 5 bases at J, with 12 bases in the middle. For the CDR3, the DNA is TGTGCCAGCAGCACAGACAGGACTTATGGCTACACCTTC. This encodes CASSTDRTYGYTF.

This chain joins TRBV2 and TRBJ2-1, with 10 bases fitting TRBD2. V dropped 9 bases and J dropped 6; count of bases not matched to a gene: 5. CDR1 is SNHLY and CDR2 is FYNNEI in the germline V gene. This CDR3 is built from 13 residues. The CDR3 DNA follows: TGTGCCAGTAGCGGGAGGCTCTTCAATGAGCAGTTCTTC. Translating gives CASSGRLFNEQFF.

In its sample, this clonotype was seen many times. CDR3 sequence: CASTRVSGNTIYF. CDR3 sequence (DNA): TGTGCCAGCACCAGGGTTTCTGGAAACACCATATATTTT. The chain joins TRBV28 to TRBJ1-3, with D maybe TRBD1 (5 bases). Trimming shortened V by 7 bases and J by 1 base, and 8 bases separated the two germline ends. This CDR3 has 13 residues. CDR1 MDHEN and CDR2 SYDVKM come from the germline V gene.

This clonotype was seen many times. The V and J genes are TRBV12-3 or TRBV12-4 and TRBJ1-6; the D gene is possibly TRBD1 (5 bases). The CDR3 covers 16 residues. V was clipped by 0 bases and J by 7 bases, with 13 bases between them. The CDR3 reads CASSLAGMGGNSPLHF. CDR3 DNA: TGTGCCAGCAGTTTAGCGGGGATGGGGGGGAATTCACCCCTCCACTTT.

The chain employs TRBV19 and TRBJ2-5; TRBD1 or TRBD2 may be the D gene (5 bases each). This CDR3 contains 14 residues. V was clipped by 3 bases and J by 5 bases, with 13 bases between them. The germline V gene has CDR1 LNHDA and CDR2 SQIVND (reference sequence). The CDR3 nucleotides are TGTGCCAGTAGTATCGGGGCAGGGCGTGAGACCCAGTACTTC. Its translation is CASSIGAGRETQYF.

This clonotype came up many times. This chain uses TRBV20-1 with TRBJ1-6; 7 bases are shared with TRBD1. V shed 0 bases, J shed 10 bases, and the junction held 15 bases outside the gene matches. This CDR3 has 17 amino acids. The germline V gene encodes CDR1 DFQATT and CDR2 SNEGSKA (reference sequence). The CDR3 DNA sequence: TGCAGTGCTAGAGACCCCAGACAGGGAGGGAGCGGATCACCCCTCCACTTT. Encoded protein: CSARDPRQGGSGSPLHF.

There are many counts of this clonotype. The gene calls are TRBV12-3 or TRBV12-4 and TRBJ2-1; the match to TRBD2 covers 12 bases. With 4 bases clipped from V and 4 bases from J, the junction kept 5 bases outside the gene matches. This CDR3 contains 16 residues. The DNA for the CDR3 is TGTGCCAGCAGTTACCTAGCGGGGGGGCTTTACAATGAGCAGTTCTTC. Its protein is CASSYLAGGLYNEQFF.

This clonotype was found a few times. This sequence joins TRBV29-1 and TRBJ2-7; 8 bases match TRBD1. CDR1 is SQVTM and CDR2 is ANQGSEA in the germline V gene. The CDR3 is 14 amino acids. The V segment lost 6 bases and the J segment 2 bases; nucleotides outside the gene matches: 9. The CDR3 sequence is CSVRGTGATYEQYF. The CDR3 DNA reads TGCAGCGTGAGAGGGACAGGCGCTACCTACGAGCAGTACTTC.

This clonotype was observed many times. CDR3 residues: CSVDGGTNSYEQYF. The CDR3 region has the DNA TGCAGCGTTGACGGTGGGACAAACTCCTACGAGCAGTACTTC. The chain couples TRBV29-1 to TRBJ2-7; tentatively, D is TRBD1 (6 bases). The germline V and J ends were trimmed by 3 bases and 0 bases, with 12 bases remaining between them. This CDR3 comprises 14 residues. Germline CDR1 reads SQVTM; CDR2 reads ANQGSEA.

This clonotype was seen at least ten times. The chain joins TRBV30 to TRBJ1-2; D not certain. The V end was cut by 3 bases, the J end by 8 bases, with 10 bases between. The CDR3 runs 11 residues. CDR1 GTSNPN and CDR2 SVGIG come from the germline V gene (reference sequence). DNA of the CDR3: TGTGCCTGGAGATATGATGGCGGCTACACCTTC. This codes for CAWRYDGGYTF.

This clonotype was detected only a few times. The chain couples TRBV7-9 to TRBJ1-6, with 8 bases aligning to TRBD1. This CDR3 comprises 12 residues. V was pared by 4 bases and J by 14 bases, with 4 bases of the junction left unmatched. The germline gives CDR1 SEHNR, CDR2 FQNEAQ (reference sequence). In nucleotides, the CDR3 is TGTGCCAGCAGCTCGACAGGGGTCACCCTCCACTTT. Protein product: CASSSTGVTLHF.

This clonotype was detected ten times or more. CDR3 in DNA: TGTGCCAGCAGTATGCCGAGGGGGACCAATCAGCCCCAGCATTTT. It codes for CASSMPRGTNQPQHF. The rearrangement joins TRBV6-2 or TRBV6-3 to TRBJ1-5, with D maybe TRBD1 (6 bases). CDR1 and CDR2 from the germline V gene are MNHEY and SVGEGT. Trimming stripped 5 bases from V and 3 bases from J, with 14 bases between. The CDR3 is 15 amino acids.

As to this clonotype: This could be a read error, since a much larger clone is one nucleotide away. The CDR3 sequence is CAWRGSIAGGPRDEQFF. Here the CDR3 DNA reads TGTGCCTGGAGAGGGTCGATAGCGGGAGGGCCCAGGGATGAGCAGTTCTTC. This chain connects TRBV30 to TRBJ2-5; 11 bases match TRBD2. The J call may be mistaken, given a closer DNA end match to TRBJ2-1. The germline gives CDR1 GTSNPN, CDR2 SVGIG (reference sequence). The CDR3 has 17 amino acids.